The next 7 T cell receptor beta chains were all read from a single sample in a study of radiotherapy plus CTLA-4 blockade in lung cancer. TCRdb's copy holds only in-frame clones and misses some; the assay was immunoSEQ multiplex PCR. Altogether tens of thousands of clones are present, around 86% being singletons, with the ten largest covering roughly 22%. The source was peripheral blood, collected from a patient treated with radiotherapy plus ipilimumab. These receptors originate from a human donor with non-small cell lung cancer whose response to radiotherapy plus ipilimumab could not be evaluated.

The J gene is TRBJ2-7, the V gene TRBV19; 12 bases are a match to TRBD1. The CDR3 length is 15 residues. After removal of 4 bases from V and 7 bases from J, the junction contained 8 bases not matched to a gene. Germline V gives CDR1 LNHDA, CDR2 SQIVND (reference sequence). The CDR3 here is CASSTVGQGAREQYF. CDR3 in DNA: TGTGCCAGTAGTACTGTGGGACAGGGGGCAAGGGAGCAGTACTTC.

The V gene is TRBV10-1, the J gene TRBJ2-7, with TRBD2 identical over 10 bases. V was pared by 4 bases and J by 2 bases, with 5 bases of the junction left unmatched. Germline V gene lookup returns CDR1 WNHNN and CDR2 SYGVQD (reference sequence). This CDR3 region has 15 residues. The CDR3 coding sequence is TGCGCCAGCAGTGTGAGGACTAGCGGAACCTACGAGCAGTACTTC. Translating gives CASSVRTSGTYEQYF.

The chain carries TRBV5-1 and TRBJ2-1, with 9 bases fitting TRBD2. This CDR3 comprises 15 residues. J was trimmed by 10 bases and V by 4 bases; bases with no gene match: 12. CDR1 SGHRS and CDR2 YFSETQ come from the germline V gene. CDR3 in DNA: TGCGCCAGCAGCCCCGGGGTAGCGGGAGCACAAGAGCAGTTCTTC. This encodes CASSPGVAGAQEQFF.

CDR3 nucleotides: TGTGCCAGCACCCCGGGAGGCCCCAGGACCGGGGAGCTGTTTTTT. As protein: CASTPGGPRTGELFF. This rearrangement joins TRBV7-2 to TRBJ2-2; 7 positions agree with TRBD2. Per germline, CDR1 SGHTA and CDR2 FQGNSA. J lost 5 bases, V lost 7 bases, and 10 bases had no gene match. The CDR3 is 15 amino acids.

The chain links TRBV2 to TRBJ1-3, with TRBD1 matching 11 bases. CDR1 and CDR2 (germline): SNHLY, FYNNEI. The CDR3 spans 19 residues. Losses at the gene ends were 6 bases for V and 0 bases for J; bases not matched to a gene: 13. This CDR3 reads CASSHLGTGGIFSGNTIYF. Written as DNA, the CDR3 is TGTGCCAGCAGCCACTTGGGGACAGGGGGTATTTTCTCTGGAAACACCATATATTTT.

This chain joins TRBV5-4 and TRBJ2-1; 7 bases agree with TRBD2. CDR3 length: 18 amino acids. Unmatched junction bases numbered 9, after V lost 0 bases and J lost 0 bases. Germline V gene data show CDR1 as SGHNT and CDR2 as YYREEE (reference sequence). Written as DNA, the CDR3 is TGTGCCAGCAGCTTGGCCCGGGGGAGGGGTAGCTCCTACAATGAGCAGTTCTTC. It translates to CASSLARGRGSSYNEQFF.

The rearrangement links TRBV18 to TRBJ2-3; D may be TRBD2 (6 bases). In germline, CDR1 is KGHSH, CDR2 LQKENI. The V and J ends lost 6 bases and 8 bases respectively, with 12 bases between them. The CDR3 spans 12 residues. The CDR3 nucleotides read TGTGCCAGCTCCCCCCCCGGGGGTACGCAGTATTTT. It translates to CASSPPGGTQYF. The variable domain in full, completed from reference TRBV18 and TRBJ2-3, reads NAGVMQNPRHLVRRRGQEARLRCSPMKGHSHVYWYRQLPEEGLKFMVYLQKENIIDESGMPKERFSAEFPKEGPSILRIQQVVRGDSAAYFCASSPPGGTQYFGPGTRLTVL.